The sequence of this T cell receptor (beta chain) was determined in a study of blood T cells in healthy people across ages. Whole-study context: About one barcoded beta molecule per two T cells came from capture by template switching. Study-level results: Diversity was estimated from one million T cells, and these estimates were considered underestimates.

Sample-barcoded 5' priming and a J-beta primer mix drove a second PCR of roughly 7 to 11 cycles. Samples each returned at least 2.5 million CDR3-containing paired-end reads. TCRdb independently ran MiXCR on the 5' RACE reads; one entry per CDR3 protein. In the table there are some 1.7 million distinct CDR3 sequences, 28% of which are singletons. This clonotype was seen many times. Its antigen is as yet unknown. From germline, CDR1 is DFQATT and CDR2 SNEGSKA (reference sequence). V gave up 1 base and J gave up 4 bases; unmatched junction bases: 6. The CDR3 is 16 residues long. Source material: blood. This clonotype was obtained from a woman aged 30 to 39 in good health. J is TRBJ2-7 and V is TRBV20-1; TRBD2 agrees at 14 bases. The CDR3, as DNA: TGCAGTGCTAGAGGTTTGACTAGCGGGAGGGTGTACGAGCAGTACTTC. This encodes CSARGLTSGRVYEQYF.